This T cell receptor (beta chain) was profiled in a study of blood T cell repertoires in COVID-19. The authors' processing: Amplification with reference gene primers provided the estimates of nucleated cell counts. Profiled with immunoSEQ multiplex PCR; TCRdb holds only in-frame clones, not every one. For V, J and clone size, that table is used; D and trimming come from the DNA. The profile shows roughly 180,000 clones, roughly 84% of them singletons. V lost 4 bases and J lost 0; bases outside the gene matches: 10. Germline assignment: CDR1 SGHNT and CDR2 YYREEE (reference sequence). The CDR3 loop spans 18 amino acids.

This chain joins TRBV5-4 and TRBJ2-2; 9 bases agree with TRBD1. This TCR derives from a man in his fifties or sixties who had recovered from COVID-19. The sample consisted of peripheral blood. The CDR3 bases are TGTGCCAGCAGCCCCCGGTTCGGGACAGGGCCGAACACCGGGGAGCTGTTTTTT. Translation gives CASSPRFGTGPNTGELFF.